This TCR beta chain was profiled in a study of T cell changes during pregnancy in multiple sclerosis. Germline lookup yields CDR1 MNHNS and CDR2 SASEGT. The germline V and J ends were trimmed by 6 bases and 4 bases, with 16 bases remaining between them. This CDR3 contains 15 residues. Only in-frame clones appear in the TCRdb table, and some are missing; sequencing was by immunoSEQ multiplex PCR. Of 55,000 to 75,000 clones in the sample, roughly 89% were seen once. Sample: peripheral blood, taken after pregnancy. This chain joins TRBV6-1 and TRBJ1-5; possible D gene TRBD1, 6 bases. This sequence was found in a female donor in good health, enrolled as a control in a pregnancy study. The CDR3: CASRVRTAENQPQHF. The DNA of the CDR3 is TGTGCCAGCAGGGTTAGGACAGCAGAAAATCAGCCCCAGCATTTT.